The 21 T cell receptor beta chains presented below share a single source sample, sequenced in a study of blood T cells in healthy people across ages (dated by TCRdb to 2013 to 2016). The library was built by means of 5' RACE. The sample was run on an Illumina HiSeq 2500. The second PCR ran for about 7 to 11 cycles and used a J-beta primer mix along with a sample-barcoded 5' primer. TCRdb applied fastp at Q25 and MiXCR to the public reads, then kept only in-frame beta chains. Rows are combined by CDR3 protein, so each entry shows the most common genes and DNA. Present in this sample are over a million distinct CDR3 sequences, approximately 25% of which were seen just once. Less than 0.75% of the sample comes from the top ten. These records were also assigned to another study, of T cells of mothers and their children.

Sequencing was performed on blood. The receptors stem from a girl aged 2-10 years in good health.

The gene calls are TRBV4-1 and TRBJ2-7; D not certain. This CDR3 comprises 14 residues. Trimming took off 7 bases at V and 2 bases at J, with 15 bases between the two ends. CDR1 is MGHRA and CDR2 is YSYEKL in the germline V gene. The CDR3 spells CASTFVLGPYEQYF. CDR3 nucleotide sequence: TGCGCCAGCACCTTCGTGTTGGGTCCCTACGAGCAGTACTTC.

As DNA, the CDR3 is TGTGCCAGCAGTGCCGCTCACTGGAACGAGCAGTACTTC. This encodes CASSAAHWNEQYF. The chain is built from TRBV12-3 or TRBV12-4 and TRBJ2-7; D gene unclear. V gave up 5 bases and J gave up 5 bases, with 13 bases separating them. This CDR3 has 13 residues.

This clonotype occurred a few times. The chain joins TRBV9 to TRBJ1-2; D ambiguous. Germline-derived CDR1 and CDR2 are SGDLS and YYNGEE. Trimming stripped 0 bases from V and 2 bases from J, with 11 bases between. This CDR3 has 15 residues. CDR3 sequence reads: CASSVAHTANYGYTF. CDR3 bases: TGTGCCAGCAGCGTAGCCCATACGGCCAACTATGGCTACACCTTC. The variable domain in full, with the rest retrieved from reference TRBV9 and TRBJ1-2, is DSGVTQTPKHLITATGQRVTLRCSPRSGDLSVYWYQQSLDQGLQFLIQYYNGEERAKGNILERFSAQQFPDLHSELNLSSLELGDSALYFCASSVAHTANYGYTFGSGTRLTVV.

This clonotype was recorded at least ten times. One end of the junction varies from germline; a read error may be responsible. This chain links TRBV7-9 with TRBJ1-1; weak D call: TRBD1 (5 bases). The length of the CDR3 is 13 residues. CDR1 and CDR2 (germline): SEHNR, FQNEAQ (reference sequence). CDR3: CASSLEGTTEAFF. The CDR3 DNA sequence: TGTGCCAGCAGTTTAGAGGGGACCACTGAAGCTTTCTTT. The variable domain in full, completed from reference TRBV7-9 and TRBJ1-1, reads DTGVSQNPRHKITKRGQNVTFRCDPISEHNRLYWYRQTLGQGPEFLTYFQNEAQLEKSRLLSDRFSAERPKGSFSTLEIQRTEQGDSAMYLCASSLEGTTEAFFGQGTRLTVV.

The table lists this clonotype with a few counts. V and J are TRBV7-2 and TRBJ2-7, with 7 positions matching TRBD2. In germline, CDR1 is SGHTA, CDR2 FQGNSA. V trimming: 6 bases; J trimming: 3 bases; junction bases outside the gene matches: 14. This CDR3 has 16 residues. As DNA, the CDR3 is TGTGCCAGCAGACCACCCCGGGGGGTAACTAACTACGAGCAGTACTTC. Its translation: CASRPPRGVTNYEQYF.

This clonotype showed up just a few times. The chain employs TRBV14 and TRBJ1-5; no clear D gene. V dropped 1 base and J dropped 5 bases, with 6 bases sitting between them. Germline-derived CDR1 and CDR2 are SGHDN and FVKESK. The CDR3 loop spans 13 amino acids. In nucleotides, the CDR3 is TGTGCCAGCAGCCAAGGGAATTATCAGCCCCAGCATTTT. Residues: CASSQGNYQPQHF.

V is TRBV7-8 and J is TRBJ2-4; D remains unclear. V was trimmed by 0 bases and J by 7 bases, leaving 7 bases between them. The CDR3 has 13 amino acids. Germline V lookup: CDR1 SGHVS, CDR2 FQNEAQ. This CDR3 reads CASSLAGRNIQYF. The CDR3 DNA is TGTGCCAGCAGCTTAGCAGGGCGGAACATTCAGTACTTC.

This clonotype has just a few counts. The CDR3 coding sequence is TGTGCCAGCAGCGTACTGATCGAAGAGACCCAGTACTTC. Its translation: CASSVLIEETQYF. The rearrangement joins TRBV7-9 to TRBJ2-5; D is undetermined. This CDR3 region has 13 residues. CDR1 SEHNR and CDR2 FQNEAQ come from the germline V gene (reference sequence). The V end lost 5 bases, the J end lost 3 bases, and 10 bases lay between the germline ends. Drawing the rest from reference TRBV7-9 and TRBJ2-5, the complete variable domain is DTGVSQNPRHKITKRGQNVTFRCDPISEHNRLYWYRQTLGQGPEFLTYFQNEAQLEKSRLLSDRFSAERPKGSFSTLEIQRTEQGDSAMYLCASSVLIEETQYFGPGTRLLVL.

This clonotype has only a few counts. This rearrangement joins TRBV28 to TRBJ1-1; D is perhaps TRBD1 (5 bases). The V end lost 6 bases, the J end lost 8 bases, and 16 bases lay between the germline ends. The CDR3 length is 13 residues. Germline loops: CDR1 MDHEN, CDR2 SYDVKM. CDR3 coding DNA: TGTGCCAGCAGCCGTTGGGGGGTCGGGGAAGCTTTCTTT. Protein: CASSRWGVGEAFF.

This chain joins TRBV9 and TRBJ2-5; 14 bases fit TRBD2. The J call may be mistaken, given a closer DNA end match to TRBJ2-1. CDR1 is SGDLS, CDR2 YYNGEE, per germline. This CDR3 has 15 residues. The CDR3 region is CASSIGTSGGNEQFF. The CDR3 nucleotides read TGTGCCAGCAGCATTGGGACTAGCGGGGGCAATGAGCAGTTCTTC.

This clonotype occurred a few times. The rearrangement links TRBV5-1 to TRBJ2-1, with TRBD1 matching 7 bases. The CDR3 loop spans 13 amino acids. V lost 0 bases and J lost 9; bases outside the gene matches: 3. Per germline, CDR1 SGHRS and CDR2 YFSETQ. In DNA form, the CDR3 reads TGCGCCAGCAGCTTGGCCAGGGACAGTGAGCAGTTCTTC. As protein: CASSLARDSEQFF.

This clonotype appeared a few times. The chain has TRBV12-3 or TRBV12-4 and TRBJ1-2; TRBD1 is a possible D gene (5 bases). The V and J ends lost 3 bases and 4 bases respectively, with 15 bases between them. The CDR3 is 15 amino acids. Here the CDR3 reads CASSFMVGTGYGYTF. The CDR3 bases are TGTGCCAGCAGTTTTATGGTGGGGACCGGCTATGGCTACACCTTC.

The rearrangement joins TRBV28 to TRBJ2-2; TRBD2 matches 8 bases. Trimming took 4 bases from V and 4 from J; bases not matched to a gene: 5. The CDR3 runs to 15 residues. CDR1 and CDR2 from the germline V gene are MDHEN and SYDVKM. For the CDR3, the DNA is TGTGCCAGCAGTTCACCCGGGGGGGTCACCGGGGAGCTGTTTTTT. Residues: CASSSPGGVTGELFF.

V is TRBV6-2 or TRBV6-3 and J is TRBJ2-5; 7 bases align to TRBD2. The J call may be faulty, since TRBJ2-1 better matches the DNA end. Germline CDR1 MNHEY, CDR2 SVGEGT. This CDR3 contains 12 residues. The CDR3 DNA reads TGTGCCAGCAGTTATTATAGCGGGGAGCAGTTCTTC. It specifies CASSYYSGEQFF.

This clonotype has more than one count but fewer than ten. The chain couples TRBV24-1 to TRBJ2-5, with no clear D. The CDR3 runs 12 residues. Between the trimmed V and J ends, which lost 9 bases and 3 bases, there was a span of 10 bases. Germline CDR1 is KGHDR and CDR2 is SFDVKD. CDR3 coding DNA: TGTGCCACCCTATATAGAAAAGAGACCCAGTACTTC. Encoded protein: CATLYRKETQYF.

The chain has TRBV28 and TRBJ2-3, with TRBD2 identical over 10 bases. Germline values: CDR1 MDHEN, CDR2 SYDVKM. There are 14 residues in the CDR3. With 6 bases clipped from V and 6 bases from J, the junction kept 6 bases outside the gene matches. CDR3 protein: CASSSSGSADTQYF. The CDR3 coding sequence is TGTGCCAGCAGCTCTAGCGGGAGTGCCGATACGCAGTATTTT.

The chain employs TRBV20-1 and TRBJ1-1; no clear D. The CDR3 loop spans 10 amino acids. The V end was cut by 4 bases, the J end by 9 bases, with 9 bases between. Germline CDR1 reads DFQATT; CDR2 reads SNEGSKA (reference sequence). CDR3 residues: CSAMRLKAFF. Written as DNA, the CDR3 is TGCAGTGCTATGAGATTAAAAGCTTTCTTT.

V and J are TRBV6-1 and TRBJ2-5, with 8 bases aligning to TRBD2. The J segment lost 5 bases and the V segment lost 5 bases, leaving 10 bases of the junction unmatched. This CDR3 region has 15 residues. Germline values: CDR1 MNHNS, CDR2 SASEGT. The CDR3 protein is CASSKDREGRETQYF. The DNA for the CDR3 is TGTGCCAGCAGTAAAGACCGGGAGGGGCGGGAGACCCAGTACTTC.

The chain combines TRBV9 with TRBJ2-3; maybe TRBD2 (5 bases). Per the germline V gene, CDR1 is SGDLS and CDR2 is YYNGEE. CDR3 length equals 15 residues. The ends were cut back, 0 bases at V and 3 bases at J, with 11 bases in the middle. CDR3 coding DNA: TGTGCCAGCAGCGTAGGGGCGGGTTCGACAGATACGCAGTATTTT. Translated: CASSVGAGSTDTQYF. The complete variable domain, with remaining parts taken from reference TRBV9 and TRBJ2-3, reads DSGVTQTPKHLITATGQRVTLRCSPRSGDLSVYWYQQSLDQGLQFLIQYYNGEERAKGNILERFSAQQFPDLHSELNLSSLELGDSALYFCASSVGAGSTDTQYFGPGTRLTVL.

The chain joins TRBV29-1 to TRBJ1-4, with D possibly TRBD1 on 5 matching bases. The V and J ends lost 3 bases and 8 bases respectively, with 13 bases between them. This CDR3 is built from 13 residues. Germline V gene data show CDR1 as SQVTM and CDR2 as ANQGSEA. The CDR3 here is CSVDGGVEEKLFF. CDR3 nucleotide sequence: TGCAGCGTTGACGGGGGAGTAGAGGAAAAACTGTTTTTT.

This chain joins TRBV21-1 and TRBJ2-7; TRBD2, the D gene given by the table, was not confirmed from the DNA. TRBV21-1 is shown as a pseudogene. This CDR3 has 16 residues. CDR3 residues: CASSTRTSGGAGEQYF. CDR3 nucleotides: TGTGCCAGCAGCACCCGGACTAGCGGGGGGGCTGGGGAGCAGTACTTC.